A single sample gave rise to the 20 T cell receptor beta chains below, sequenced in a study of T cells in Graves' hyperthyroidism and ophthalmopathy (dated by TCRdb to about 2019). Library preparation was by multiplex PCR. TCRdb names Illumina HiSeq 2000 as the instrument used. The TCR beta CDR3 regions were amplified from the RNA transcripts. The TCR CDR3 was subjected to a first round of RT-PCR using the HTBI primer set and the Qiagen OneStep RT-PCR kit. Starting from the raw public reads, TCRdb applied fastp trimming at Q25, assembled clones with MiXCR and retained in-frame beta chains. Each record represents a unique CDR3 protein, reported with the most common genes and DNA among its rows. The sample yields 350,000 or so distinct CDR3 sequences; around 18% were counted once. The ten largest account for roughly 15% of the sample. Specimen: blood. Receptors were obtained from a middle-aged woman with Graves' ophthalmopathy.

This clonotype was observed many times. V is TRBV9 and J is TRBJ1-2, with D possibly TRBD1 on 6 matching bases. CDR3 length: 13 residues. V lost 5 bases and J lost 0, with 8 bases in between. CDR1 is SGDLS and CDR2 is YYNGEE in the germline V gene. This CDR3 is CASRGTTNYGYTF. The CDR3 DNA reads TGTGCCAGCAGAGGGACAACTAACTATGGCTACACCTTC.

This clonotype was detected a few times. The chain uses TRBV5-1 and TRBJ1-6; 9 bases fit TRBD1. With V trimmed by 0 bases and J by 7 bases, 2 bases remained unmatched. The CDR3 spans 15 residues. CDR1 is SGHRS and CDR2 is YFSETQ in the germline V gene. The CDR3 is CASSLGTGANSPLHF. CDR3 sequence (DNA): TGCGCCAGCAGCTTGGGGACAGGGGCGAATTCACCCCTCCACTTT.

The table lists this clonotype with a count of one. V and J are TRBV11-2 and TRBJ2-5; 15 bases match TRBD2. Germline V CDR1 and CDR2: SGHAT, FQNNGV. V shed 2 bases and J 4 bases; nucleotides not matched to a gene: 8. This CDR3 spans 18 amino acids. CDR3 DNA sequence: TGTGCCAGCAGCTTATATAGGACTAGCGGGAGGGCCACAGAGACCCAGTACTTC. It is translated as CASSLYRTSGRATETQYF.

This clonotype appeared many times. The V and J genes are TRBV27 and TRBJ1-2; D might be TRBD1 (5 bases). The CDR3 extends over 15 amino acids. The germline V and J ends were trimmed by 5 bases and 7 bases, with 20 bases remaining between them. Germline CDR1 is MNHEY and CDR2 is SMNVEV (reference sequence). Written as DNA, the CDR3 is TGTGCCAGCAGTCGGGGGGACGCCGAGTCGGGTGGCTACACCTTC. Protein: CASSRGDAESGGYTF.

This clonotype showed up many times. V usage is TRBV7-3 and J usage is TRBJ1-2; maybe TRBD1 (5 bases). V lost 5 bases to trimming and J lost 7 bases, with 14 bases between them. The germline V gene has CDR1 SGHTA and CDR2 FQGTGA. This CDR3 is 13 amino acids long. CDR3 DNA sequence: TGTGCCAGCAGCCTACATTCGGGGGGTGGCTACACCTTC. It is translated as CASSLHSGGGYTF.

The genes are TRBV28 and TRBJ1-1; 8 nucleotides line up with TRBD1. Germline lookup yields CDR1 MDHEN and CDR2 SYDVKM. V lost 6 bases to trimming and J lost 4 bases; unmatched junction nucleotides: 16. The length of the CDR3 is 17 residues. The CDR3 loop is CASSRFTGGRGVTEAFF. CDR3 coding DNA: TGTGCCAGCAGCCGGTTTACAGGGGGAAGGGGGGTCACTGAAGCTTTCTTT.

This clonotype came up many times. This chain uses TRBV18 with TRBJ1-2; D remains ambiguous. The CDR3 loop spans 19 amino acids. Per the germline V gene, CDR1 is KGHSH and CDR2 is LQKENI. V was cut by 0 bases and J by 3 bases, with 23 bases left in between. The CDR3 protein is CASSPPLLRGTMADYGYTF. For the CDR3, the DNA is TGTGCCAGCTCACCACCCCTATTACGCGGAACTATGGCGGACTATGGCTACACCTTC.

This clonotype was counted ten times or more. The chain recombines TRBV11-3 with TRBJ2-7; TRBD1 might be the D (6 bases). CDR1 is SGHNT and CDR2 is YENEEA in the germline V gene. V was clipped by 0 bases and J by 3 bases, with 9 bases between them. The CDR3 runs 14 residues. The CDR3 protein is CASSLEQGNYEQYF. The CDR3 DNA is TGTGCCAGCAGCTTAGAACAGGGTAACTACGAGCAGTACTTC.

The chain is built from TRBV20-1 and TRBJ2-5; no clear D gene. The V gene lost 8 bases and the J gene lost 0 bases, with 13 bases spanning the gap. CDR1 and CDR2 from the germline V gene are DFQATT and SNEGSKA (reference sequence). CDR3 size: 13 residues. The CDR3 reads CSHLLYYQETQYF. CDR3 in DNA: TGCAGTCACCTGTTGTACTACCAAGAGACCCAGTACTTC.

This clonotype occurred once. The chain joins TRBV28 to TRBJ2-7; the D gene could be TRBD1 or TRBD2 (6 bases each). Germline V gene data show CDR1 as MDHEN and CDR2 as SYDVKM. V lost 8 bases and J 0 bases, leaving 17 bases between the germline ends. The CDR3 loop spans 15 amino acids. The DNA for the CDR3 is TGTGCCAGCGTCACCTCCGGGGGCAGCTCCTACGAGCAGTACTTC. Its translation: CASVTSGGSSYEQYF. Full variable domain (rest looked up from reference TRBV28 and TRBJ2-7): DVKVTQSSRYLVKRTGEKVFLECVQDMDHENMFWYRQDPGLGLRLIYFSYDVKMKEKGDIPEGYSVSREKKERFSLILESASTNQTSMYLCASVTSGGSSYEQYFGPGTRLTVT.

This clonotype was observed many times. This chain uses TRBV15 with TRBJ1-5; D remains ambiguous. There are 14 residues in the CDR3. V was clipped by 3 bases and J by 2 bases, with 8 bases between them. The germline CDR1 and CDR2 sequences are LNHNV and YYDKDF (reference sequence). The DNA of the CDR3 is TGTGCCACCAGCAGGGTGGACGGCAATCAGCCCCAGCATTTT. It translates to CATSRVDGNQPQHF.

This clonotype was counted at least ten times. The chain employs TRBV6-5 and TRBJ2-6, with TRBD2 matching over 7 bases. CDR1 is MNHEY, CDR2 SVGAGI, per germline. The CDR3 is 16 amino acids. With 5 bases clipped from V and 0 bases from J, the junction kept 4 bases outside the gene matches. The chain's CDR3 is CASSTPGGSGANVLTF. The CDR3 DNA reads as TGTGCCAGCAGTACCCCGGGGGGCTCTGGGGCCAACGTCCTGACTTTC.

This clonotype occurred many times. This rearrangement joins TRBV28 to TRBJ2-7; 7 bases align to TRBD2. The CDR3 runs to 14 residues. The V gene's germline CDR1 is MDHEN and CDR2 SYDVKM. J was trimmed by 4 bases and V by 7 bases; bases with no gene match: 10. DNA for the CDR3: TGTGCCAGCAATCGTGGGAGGGCCTGGTACGAGCAGTACTTC. Translated, it gives CASNRGRAWYEQYF.

Ten or more counts support this clonotype. The chain couples TRBV24-1 to TRBJ2-5; D uncertain. Trimming pared 4 bases from V and 2 bases from J, leaving 25 bases between. The CDR3 is made up of 19 amino acids. The germline CDR1 and CDR2 sequences are KGHDR and SFDVKD. CDR3 region: CATSDLIPSLGSHQETQYF. CDR3 nucleotide sequence: TGTGCCACCAGTGACCTAATCCCCTCCCTTGGGTCCCATCAAGAGACCCAGTACTTC.

This rearrangement joins TRBV28 to TRBJ2-7; tentatively, D is TRBD2 (6 bases). The V and J ends lost 6 bases and 8 bases respectively, with 17 bases between them. The germline gives CDR1 MDHEN, CDR2 SYDVKM. The CDR3 sequence is 13 residues long. The CDR3 spells CASSPGGVPKQYF. The CDR3 DNA follows: TGTGCCAGCAGCCCTGGCGGGGTACCTAAGCAGTACTTC.

This clonotype was seen repeatedly, ten times or more. The chain employs TRBV7-2 and TRBJ1-1, with D possibly TRBD1 on 5 matching bases. Deletions cut 6 bases from V and 0 bases from J, with 11 bases between. The CDR3 totals 14 residues. Germline CDR1 reads SGHTA; CDR2 reads FQGNSA. The CDR3 region is CASRGTDMNTEAFF. For the CDR3, the DNA is TGTGCCAGCAGGGGGACCGATATGAACACTGAAGCTTTCTTT.

This sequence joins TRBV30 and TRBJ1-2; 7 nucleotides match TRBD1. CDR3 length equals 13 residues. V was clipped by 3 bases and J by 5 bases; unmatched bases: 6. CDR1 and CDR2 (germline): GTSNPN, SVGIG (reference sequence). The CDR3 region has the DNA TGTGCCTGGAGGGGAGACAGGGTTTATGGCTACACCTTC. This gives the protein CAWRGDRVYGYTF.

At least ten counts were recorded for this clonotype. The V and J genes are TRBV5-6 and TRBJ1-2; the D gene is possibly TRBD1 (5 bases). Trimming cost V 0 bases and J 3 bases, with 12 bases left between them. The length of the CDR3 is 15 residues. The germline gives CDR1 SGHDT, CDR2 YYEEEE. In DNA form, the CDR3 reads TGTGCCAGCAGCTTGGTGGACACGAGGGACTATGGCTACACCTTC. Protein: CASSLVDTRDYGYTF.

This clonotype was counted ten times or more. This rearrangement joins TRBV5-1 to TRBJ1-2; unclear D gene. This CDR3 has 14 amino acids. The germline CDR1 and CDR2 sequences are SGHRS and YFSETQ. Trimming shortened V by 0 bases and J by 2 bases, and 8 bases separated the two germline ends. The CDR3 bases are TGCGCCAGCAGCTTGGAACAGAACAACTATGGCTACACCTTC. Translated: CASSLEQNNYGYTF.

Many counts were recorded for this clonotype. V and J are TRBV7-2 and TRBJ2-5, with 8 bases lining up with TRBD1. The germline V gene has CDR1 SGHTA and CDR2 FQGNSA. This CDR3 has 15 amino acids. Unmatched junction bases numbered 2, after V lost 1 base and J lost 1 base. The CDR3 DNA reads as TGTGCCAGCAGCTTAGTGGACAGGGCCCAAGAGACCCAGTACTTC. Protein: CASSLVDRAQETQYF.